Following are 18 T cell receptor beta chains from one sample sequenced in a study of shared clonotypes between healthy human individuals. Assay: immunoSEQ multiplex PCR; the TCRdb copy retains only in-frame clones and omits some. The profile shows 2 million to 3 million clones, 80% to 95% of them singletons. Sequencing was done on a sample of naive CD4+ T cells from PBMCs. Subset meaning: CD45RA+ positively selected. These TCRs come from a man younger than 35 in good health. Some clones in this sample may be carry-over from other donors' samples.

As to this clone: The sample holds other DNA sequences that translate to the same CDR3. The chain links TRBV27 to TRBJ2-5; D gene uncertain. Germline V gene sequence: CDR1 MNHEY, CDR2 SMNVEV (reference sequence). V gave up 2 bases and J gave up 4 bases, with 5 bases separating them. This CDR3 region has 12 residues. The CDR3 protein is CASSLNGETQYF. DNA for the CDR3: TGTGCCAGCAGTTTAAACGGAGAGACCCAGTACTTC.

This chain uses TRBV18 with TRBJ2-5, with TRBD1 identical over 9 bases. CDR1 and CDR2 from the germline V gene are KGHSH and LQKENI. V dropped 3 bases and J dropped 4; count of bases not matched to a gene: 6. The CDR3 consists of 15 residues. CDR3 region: CASSPPGQGSETQYF. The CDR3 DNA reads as TGTGCCAGCTCACCTCCGGGACAGGGATCAGAGACCCAGTACTTC. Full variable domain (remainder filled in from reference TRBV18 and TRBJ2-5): NAGVMQNPRHLVRRRGQEARLRCSPMKGHSHVYWYRQLPEEGLKFMVYLQKENIIDESGMPKERFSAEFPKEGPSILRIQQVVRGDSAAYFCASSPPGQGSETQYFGPGTRLLVL.

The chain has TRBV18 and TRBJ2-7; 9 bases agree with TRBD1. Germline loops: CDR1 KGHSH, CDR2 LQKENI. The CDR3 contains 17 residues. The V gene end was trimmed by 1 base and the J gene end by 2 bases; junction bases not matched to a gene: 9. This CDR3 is CASSPRPGTGSAYEQYF. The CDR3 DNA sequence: TGTGCCAGCTCACCACGCCCGGGGACAGGGTCGGCCTACGAGCAGTACTTC.

CDR3 region: CASSLAASGSIADTQYF. The CDR3 nucleotides are TGTGCCAGCAGCTTAGCGGCTAGCGGGAGTATTGCAGATACGCAGTATTTT. J is TRBJ2-3 and V is TRBV7-9; 10 positions agree with TRBD2. Germline-derived CDR1 and CDR2 are SEHNR and FQNEAQ (reference sequence). This CDR3 spans 17 amino acids. With V trimmed by 0 bases and J by 4 bases, 7 bases remained unmatched.

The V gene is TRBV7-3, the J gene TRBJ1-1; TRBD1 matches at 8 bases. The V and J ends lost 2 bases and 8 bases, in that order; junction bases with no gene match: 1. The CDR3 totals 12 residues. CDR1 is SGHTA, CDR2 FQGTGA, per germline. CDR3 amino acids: CASSLGQGEAFF. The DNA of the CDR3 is TGTGCCAGCAGCTTAGGACAGGGAGAAGCTTTCTTT.

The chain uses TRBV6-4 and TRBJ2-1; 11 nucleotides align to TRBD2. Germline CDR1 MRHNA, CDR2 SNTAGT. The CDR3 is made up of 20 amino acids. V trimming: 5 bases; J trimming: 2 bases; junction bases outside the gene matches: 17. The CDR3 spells CASSPPEGLAVPSTYNEQFF. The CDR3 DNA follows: TGTGCCAGCAGTCCCCCAGAGGGACTAGCGGTTCCCTCGACCTACAATGAGCAGTTCTTC.

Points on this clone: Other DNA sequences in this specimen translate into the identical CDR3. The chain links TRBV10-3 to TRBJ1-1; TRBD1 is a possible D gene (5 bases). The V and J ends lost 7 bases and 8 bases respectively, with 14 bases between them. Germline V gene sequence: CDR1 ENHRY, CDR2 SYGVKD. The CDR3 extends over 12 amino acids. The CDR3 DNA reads TGTGCCATCACGGGGGGAGGGTCCGAAGCTTTCTTT. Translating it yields CAITGGGSEAFF.

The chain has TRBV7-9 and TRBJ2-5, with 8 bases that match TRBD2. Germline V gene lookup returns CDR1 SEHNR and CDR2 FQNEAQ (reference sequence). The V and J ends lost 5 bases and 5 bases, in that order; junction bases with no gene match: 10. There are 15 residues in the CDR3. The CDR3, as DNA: TGTGCCAGCAGCCGCAGCGGGAGACCAACGGAGACCCAGTACTTC. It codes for CASSRSGRPTETQYF.

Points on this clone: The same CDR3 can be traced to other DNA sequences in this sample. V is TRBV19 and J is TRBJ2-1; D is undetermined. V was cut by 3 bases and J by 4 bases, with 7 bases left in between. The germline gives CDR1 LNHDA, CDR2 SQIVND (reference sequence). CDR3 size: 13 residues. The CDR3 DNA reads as TGTGCCAGTAGTATCCTAGGGTACAATGAGCAGTTCTTC. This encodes CASSILGYNEQFF.

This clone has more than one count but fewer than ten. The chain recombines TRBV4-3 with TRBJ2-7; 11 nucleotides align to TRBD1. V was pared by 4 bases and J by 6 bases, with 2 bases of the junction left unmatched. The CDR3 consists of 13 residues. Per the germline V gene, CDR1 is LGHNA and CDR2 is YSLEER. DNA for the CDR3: TGCGCCAGCAGCCCGGACAGGGGGCGCGAGCAGTACTTC. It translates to CASSPDRGREQYF.

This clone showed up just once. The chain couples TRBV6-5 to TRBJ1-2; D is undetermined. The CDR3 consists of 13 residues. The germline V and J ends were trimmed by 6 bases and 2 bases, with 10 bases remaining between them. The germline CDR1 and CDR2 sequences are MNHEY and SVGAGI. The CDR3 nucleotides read TGTGCCAGCAGGAAACAGCGGAACTATGGCTACACCTTC. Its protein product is CASRKQRNYGYTF.

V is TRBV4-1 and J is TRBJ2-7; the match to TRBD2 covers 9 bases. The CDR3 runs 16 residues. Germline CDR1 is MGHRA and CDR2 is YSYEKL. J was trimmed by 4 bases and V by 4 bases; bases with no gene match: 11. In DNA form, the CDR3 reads TGCGCCAGCAGCCGGGATTTTCTAGCGGGGACTTACGAGCAGTACTTC. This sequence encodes CASSRDFLAGTYEQYF.

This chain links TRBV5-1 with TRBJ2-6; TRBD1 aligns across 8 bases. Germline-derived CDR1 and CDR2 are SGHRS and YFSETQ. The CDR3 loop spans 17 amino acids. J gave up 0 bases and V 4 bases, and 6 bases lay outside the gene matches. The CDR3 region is CASSEVRGPSGANVLTF. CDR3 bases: TGCGCCAGCAGCGAAGTCAGGGGGCCCTCTGGGGCCAACGTCCTGACTTTC.

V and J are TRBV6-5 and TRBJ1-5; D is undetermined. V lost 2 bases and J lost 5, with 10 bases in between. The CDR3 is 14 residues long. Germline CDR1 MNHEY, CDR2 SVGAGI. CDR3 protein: CASSYASPYQPQHF. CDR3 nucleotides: TGTGCCAGCAGTTACGCCTCGCCATATCAGCCCCAGCATTTT.

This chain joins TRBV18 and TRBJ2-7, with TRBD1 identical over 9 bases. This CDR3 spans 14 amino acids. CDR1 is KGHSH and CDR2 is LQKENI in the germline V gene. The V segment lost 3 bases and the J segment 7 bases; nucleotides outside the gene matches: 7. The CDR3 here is CASSPRQGVSEQYF. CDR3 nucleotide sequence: TGTGCCAGCTCACCTAGACAGGGGGTGAGTGAGCAGTACTTC.

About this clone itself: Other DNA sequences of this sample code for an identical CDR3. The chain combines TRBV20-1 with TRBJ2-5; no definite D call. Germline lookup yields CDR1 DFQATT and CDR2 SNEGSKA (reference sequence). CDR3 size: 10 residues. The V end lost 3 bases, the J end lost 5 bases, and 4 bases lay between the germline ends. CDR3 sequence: CSASEETQYF. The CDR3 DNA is TGCAGTGCTAGCGAGGAGACCCAGTACTTC.

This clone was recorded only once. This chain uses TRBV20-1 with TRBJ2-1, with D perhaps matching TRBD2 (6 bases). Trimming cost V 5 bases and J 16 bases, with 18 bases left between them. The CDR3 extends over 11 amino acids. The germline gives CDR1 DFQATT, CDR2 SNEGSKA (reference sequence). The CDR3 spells CSASTTEGRFF. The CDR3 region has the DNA TGCAGTGCTTCTACGACGGAGGGCCGTTTCTTC.

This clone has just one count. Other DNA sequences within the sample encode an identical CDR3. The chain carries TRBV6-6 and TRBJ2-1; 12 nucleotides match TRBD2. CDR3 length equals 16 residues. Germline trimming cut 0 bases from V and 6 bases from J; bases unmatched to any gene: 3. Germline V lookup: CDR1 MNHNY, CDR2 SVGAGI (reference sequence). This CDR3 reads CASSYSGLAGRNEQFF. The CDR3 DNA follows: TGTGCCAGCAGTTACTCAGGACTAGCGGGACGCAATGAGCAGTTCTTC.